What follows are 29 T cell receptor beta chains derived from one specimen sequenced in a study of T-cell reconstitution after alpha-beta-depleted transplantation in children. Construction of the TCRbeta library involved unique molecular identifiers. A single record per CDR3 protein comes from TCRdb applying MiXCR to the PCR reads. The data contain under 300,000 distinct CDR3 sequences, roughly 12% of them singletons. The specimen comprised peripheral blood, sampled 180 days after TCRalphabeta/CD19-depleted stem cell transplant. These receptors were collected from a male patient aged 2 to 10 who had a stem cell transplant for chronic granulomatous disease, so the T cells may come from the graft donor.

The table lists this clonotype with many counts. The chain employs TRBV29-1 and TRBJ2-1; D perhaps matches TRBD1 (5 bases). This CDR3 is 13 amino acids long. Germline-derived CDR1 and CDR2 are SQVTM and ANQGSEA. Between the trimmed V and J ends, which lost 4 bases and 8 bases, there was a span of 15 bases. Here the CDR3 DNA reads TGCAGCGTTGTCGGACACCTACCCCATGAGCAGTTCTTC. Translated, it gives CSVVGHLPHEQFF.

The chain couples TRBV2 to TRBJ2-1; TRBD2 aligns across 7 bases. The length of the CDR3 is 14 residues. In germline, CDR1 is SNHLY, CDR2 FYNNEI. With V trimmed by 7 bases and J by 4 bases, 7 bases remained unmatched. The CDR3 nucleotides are TGTGCCAGCACTGTTAGCGGGTTATACAATGAGCAGTTCTTC. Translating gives CASTVSGLYNEQFF.

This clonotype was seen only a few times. DNA of the CDR3: TGTGCCAGCTCACCTATAGAAGGCTACACCTTC. As protein: CASSPIEGYTF. The chain has TRBV18 and TRBJ1-2; no clear D. V was clipped by 3 bases and J by 8 bases, with 7 bases between them. The CDR3 loop spans 11 amino acids. Germline V gene sequence: CDR1 KGHSH, CDR2 LQKENI.

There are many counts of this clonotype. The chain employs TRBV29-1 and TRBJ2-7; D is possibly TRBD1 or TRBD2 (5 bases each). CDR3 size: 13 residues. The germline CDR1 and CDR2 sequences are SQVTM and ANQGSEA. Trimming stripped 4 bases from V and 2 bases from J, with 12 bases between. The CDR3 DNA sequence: TGCAGCGTTGTTAAAGGGACCACCTACGAGCAGTACTTC. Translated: CSVVKGTTYEQYF.

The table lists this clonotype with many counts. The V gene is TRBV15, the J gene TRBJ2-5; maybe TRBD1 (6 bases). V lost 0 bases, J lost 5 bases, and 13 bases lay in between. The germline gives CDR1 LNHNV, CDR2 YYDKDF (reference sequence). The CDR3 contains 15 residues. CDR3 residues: CATSRDPGEGETQYF. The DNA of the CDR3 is TGTGCCACCAGCAGAGATCCAGGGGAAGGCGAGACCCAGTACTTC. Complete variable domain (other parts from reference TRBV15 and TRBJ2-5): DAMVIQNPRYQVTQFGKPVTLSCSQTLNHNVMYWYQQKSSQAPKLLFHYYDKDFNNEADTPDNFQSRRPNTSFCFLDIRSPGLGDTAMYLCATSRDPGEGETQYFGPGTRLLVL.

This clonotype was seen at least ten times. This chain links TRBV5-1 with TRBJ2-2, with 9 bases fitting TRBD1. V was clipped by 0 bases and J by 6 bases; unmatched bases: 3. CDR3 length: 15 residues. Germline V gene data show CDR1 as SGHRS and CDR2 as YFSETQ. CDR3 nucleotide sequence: TGCGCCAGCAGCTTGGCCGGGACAGGGTCCGGGGAGCTGTTTTTT. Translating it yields CASSLAGTGSGELFF.

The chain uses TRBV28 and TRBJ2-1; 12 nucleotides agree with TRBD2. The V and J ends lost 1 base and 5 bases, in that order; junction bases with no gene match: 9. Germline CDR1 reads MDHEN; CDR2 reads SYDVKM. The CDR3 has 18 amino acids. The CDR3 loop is CASSLFYGLAGRNNEQFF. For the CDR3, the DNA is TGTGCCAGCAGTTTATTTTACGGACTAGCGGGAAGAAACAATGAGCAGTTCTTC.

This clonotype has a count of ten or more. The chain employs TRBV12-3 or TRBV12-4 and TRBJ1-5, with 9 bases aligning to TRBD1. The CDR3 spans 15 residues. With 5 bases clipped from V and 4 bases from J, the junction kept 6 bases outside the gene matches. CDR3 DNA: TGTGCCAGCAGTCCCCTGGGACAGGGAAATCAGCCCCAGCATTTT. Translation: CASSPLGQGNQPQHF.

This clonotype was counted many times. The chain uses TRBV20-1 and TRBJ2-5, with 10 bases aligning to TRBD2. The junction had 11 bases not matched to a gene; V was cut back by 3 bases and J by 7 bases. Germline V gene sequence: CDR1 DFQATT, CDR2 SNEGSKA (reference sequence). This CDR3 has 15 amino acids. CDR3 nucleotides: TGCAGTGCTAGCCAATTAGCGGGGGGTGCAGGGACCCAGTACTTC. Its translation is CSASQLAGGAGTQYF.

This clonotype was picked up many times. The chain's CDR3 is CASSWLHNEQFF. The DNA for the CDR3 is TGTGCCAGCAGCTGGTTACACAATGAGCAGTTCTTC. The rearrangement joins TRBV7-2 to TRBJ2-1; D call uncertain. CDR3 length: 12 residues. V was pared by 4 bases and J by 5 bases, with 6 bases between. Per germline, CDR1 SGHTA and CDR2 FQGNSA. Filled out from reference TRBV7-2 and TRBJ2-1, the complete variable domain reads GAGVSQSPSNKVTEKGKDVELRCDPISGHTALYWYRQSLGQGLEFLIYFQGNSAPDKSGLPSDRFSAERTGGSVSTLTIQRTQQEDSAVYLCASSWLHNEQFFGPGTRLTVL.

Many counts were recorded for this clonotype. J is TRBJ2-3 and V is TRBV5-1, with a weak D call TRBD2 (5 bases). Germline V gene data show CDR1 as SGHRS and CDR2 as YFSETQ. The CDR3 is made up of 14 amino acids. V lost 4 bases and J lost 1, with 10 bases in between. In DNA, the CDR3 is TGCGCCAGCAGCCGGGGTAGCGGCACAGATACGCAGTATTTT. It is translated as CASSRGSGTDTQYF.

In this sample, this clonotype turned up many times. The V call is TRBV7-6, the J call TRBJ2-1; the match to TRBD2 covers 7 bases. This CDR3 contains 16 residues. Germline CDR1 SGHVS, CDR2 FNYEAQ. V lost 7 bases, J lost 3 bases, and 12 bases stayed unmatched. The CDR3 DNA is TGTGCCAGCACCGTAAGGACCGCTAGCGGCTACAATGAGCAGTTCTTC. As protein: CASTVRTASGYNEQFF.

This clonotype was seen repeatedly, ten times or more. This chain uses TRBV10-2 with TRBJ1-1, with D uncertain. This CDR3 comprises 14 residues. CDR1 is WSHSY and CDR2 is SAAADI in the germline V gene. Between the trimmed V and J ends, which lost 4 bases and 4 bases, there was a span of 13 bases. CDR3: CASSGHWDSTEAFF. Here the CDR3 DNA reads TGCGCCAGCAGTGGGCATTGGGATAGCACTGAAGCTTTCTTT.

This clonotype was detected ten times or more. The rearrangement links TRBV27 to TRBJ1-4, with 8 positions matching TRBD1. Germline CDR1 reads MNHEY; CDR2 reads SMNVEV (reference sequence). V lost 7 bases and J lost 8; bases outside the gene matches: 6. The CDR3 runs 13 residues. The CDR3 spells CASTGQVGEKLFF. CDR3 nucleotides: TGTGCCAGCACGGGACAGGTTGGGGAAAAACTGTTTTTT.

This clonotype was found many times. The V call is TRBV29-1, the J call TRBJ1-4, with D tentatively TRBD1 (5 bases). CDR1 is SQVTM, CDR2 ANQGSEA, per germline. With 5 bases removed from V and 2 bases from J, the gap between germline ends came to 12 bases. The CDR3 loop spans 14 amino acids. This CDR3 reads CSVKGETTNEKLFF. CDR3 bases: TGCAGCGTTAAAGGGGAAACGACTAATGAAAAACTGTTTTTT.

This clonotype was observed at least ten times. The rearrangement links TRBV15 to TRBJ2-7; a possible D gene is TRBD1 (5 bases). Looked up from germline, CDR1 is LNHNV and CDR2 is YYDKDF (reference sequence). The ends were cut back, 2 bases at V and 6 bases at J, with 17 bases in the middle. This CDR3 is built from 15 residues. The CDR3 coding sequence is TGTGCCACCAGCAGAAACTCGAAGGGGCTCGGCGAGCAGTACTTC. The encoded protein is CATSRNSKGLGEQYF.

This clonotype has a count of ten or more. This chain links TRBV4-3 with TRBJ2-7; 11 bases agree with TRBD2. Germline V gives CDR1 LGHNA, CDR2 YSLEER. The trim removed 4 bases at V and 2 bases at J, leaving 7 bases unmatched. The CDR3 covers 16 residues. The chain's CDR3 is CASSRLGSGGAYEQYF. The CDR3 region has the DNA TGCGCCAGCAGCCGGCTTGGTAGCGGGGGGGCCTACGAGCAGTACTTC.

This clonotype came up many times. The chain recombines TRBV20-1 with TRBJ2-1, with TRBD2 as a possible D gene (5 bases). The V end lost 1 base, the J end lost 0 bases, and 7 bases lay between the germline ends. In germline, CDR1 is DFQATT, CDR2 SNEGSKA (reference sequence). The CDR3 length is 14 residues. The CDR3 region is CSARVGSSYNEQFF. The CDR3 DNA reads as TGCAGTGCTAGAGTAGGGAGCTCCTACAATGAGCAGTTCTTC.

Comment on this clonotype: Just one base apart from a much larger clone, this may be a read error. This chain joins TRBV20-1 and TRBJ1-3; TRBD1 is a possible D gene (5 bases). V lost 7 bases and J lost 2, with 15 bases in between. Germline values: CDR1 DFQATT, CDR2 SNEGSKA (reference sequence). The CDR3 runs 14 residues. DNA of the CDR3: TGCAGTGATAATAGCCCAGGGACTGGAAACACCATATATTTT. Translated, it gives CSDNSPGTGNTIYF.

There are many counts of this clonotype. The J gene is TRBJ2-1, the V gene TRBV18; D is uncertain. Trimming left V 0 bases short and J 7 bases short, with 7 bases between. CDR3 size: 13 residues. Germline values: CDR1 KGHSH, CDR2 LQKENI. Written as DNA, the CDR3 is TGTGCCAGCTCACCACCCACCCTGAATGAGCAGTTCTTC. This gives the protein CASSPPTLNEQFF.

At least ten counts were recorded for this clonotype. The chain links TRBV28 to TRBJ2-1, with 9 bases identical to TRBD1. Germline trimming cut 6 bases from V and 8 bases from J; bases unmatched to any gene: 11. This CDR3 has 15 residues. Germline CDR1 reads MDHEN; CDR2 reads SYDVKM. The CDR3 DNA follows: TGTGCCAGCAGGCTGGGGGACAGGGTAACCGATGAGCAGTTCTTC. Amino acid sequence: CASRLGDRVTDEQFF.

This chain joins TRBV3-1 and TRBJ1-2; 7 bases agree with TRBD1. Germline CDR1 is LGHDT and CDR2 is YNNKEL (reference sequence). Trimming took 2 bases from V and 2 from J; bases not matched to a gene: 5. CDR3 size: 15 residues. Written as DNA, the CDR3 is TGTGCCAGCAGCCAACTTTGGACAGGCAACTATGGCTACACCTTC. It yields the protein CASSQLWTGNYGYTF. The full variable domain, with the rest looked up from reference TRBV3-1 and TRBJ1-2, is DTAVSQTPKYLVTQMGNDKSIKCEQNLGHDTMYWYKQDSKKFLKIMFSYNNKELIINETVPNRFSPKSPDKAHLNLHINSLELGDSAVYFCASSQLWTGNYGYTFGSGTRLTVV.

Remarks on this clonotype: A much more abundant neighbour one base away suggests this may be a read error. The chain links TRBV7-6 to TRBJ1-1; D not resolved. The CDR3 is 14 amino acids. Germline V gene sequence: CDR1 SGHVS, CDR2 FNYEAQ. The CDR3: CASSLLEGDTEALF. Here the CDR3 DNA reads TGTGCCAGCAGCTTGCTCGAAGGTGACACTGAAGCTCTCTTT.

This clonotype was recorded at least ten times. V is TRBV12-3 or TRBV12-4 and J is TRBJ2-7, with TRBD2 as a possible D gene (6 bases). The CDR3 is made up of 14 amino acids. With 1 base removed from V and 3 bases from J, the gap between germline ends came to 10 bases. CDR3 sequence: CASSLVAGNYEQYF. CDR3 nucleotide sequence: TGTGCCAGCAGTTTAGTGGCGGGAAACTACGAGCAGTACTTC.

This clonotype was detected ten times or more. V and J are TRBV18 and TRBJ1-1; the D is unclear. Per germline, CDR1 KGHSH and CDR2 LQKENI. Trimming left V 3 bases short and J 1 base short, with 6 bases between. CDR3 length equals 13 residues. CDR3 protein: CASSPLGNTEAFF. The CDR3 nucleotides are TGTGCCAGCTCACCGCTCGGGAACACTGAAGCTTTCTTT.

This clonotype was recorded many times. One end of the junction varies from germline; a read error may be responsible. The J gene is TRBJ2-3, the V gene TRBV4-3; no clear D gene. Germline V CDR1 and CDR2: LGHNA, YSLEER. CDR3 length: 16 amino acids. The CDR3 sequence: CASSKDFPGLDDTQYF. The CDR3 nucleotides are TGCGCCAGCAGCAAAGATTTCCCCGGGTTAGACGATACGCAGTATTTT.

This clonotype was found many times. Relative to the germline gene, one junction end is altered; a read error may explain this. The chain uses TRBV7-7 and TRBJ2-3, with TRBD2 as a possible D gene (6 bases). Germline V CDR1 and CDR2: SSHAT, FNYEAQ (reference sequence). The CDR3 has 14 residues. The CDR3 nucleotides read TGTGCTAGCAGCCCCGGGACTAGCACAGATACGCAGTATTTT. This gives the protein CASSPGTSTDTQYF.

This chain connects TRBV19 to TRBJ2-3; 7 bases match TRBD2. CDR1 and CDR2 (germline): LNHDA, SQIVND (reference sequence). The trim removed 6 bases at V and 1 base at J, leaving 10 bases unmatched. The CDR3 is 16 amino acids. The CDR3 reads CASRRPGLVGTDTQYF. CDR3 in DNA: TGTGCCAGTAGGAGACCCGGACTAGTTGGCACAGATACGCAGTATTTT.

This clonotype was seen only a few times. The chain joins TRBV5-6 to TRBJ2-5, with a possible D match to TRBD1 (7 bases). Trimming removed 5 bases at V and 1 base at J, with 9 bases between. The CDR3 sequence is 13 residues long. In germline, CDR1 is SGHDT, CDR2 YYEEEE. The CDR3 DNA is TGTGCCAGCAGGCGGGACAGCCAAGAGACCCAGTACTTC. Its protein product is CASRRDSQETQYF. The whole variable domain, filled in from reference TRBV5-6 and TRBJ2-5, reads DAGVTQSPTHLIKTRGQQVTLRCSPKSGHDTVSWYQQALGQGPQFIFQYYEEEERQRGNFPDRFSGHQFPNYSSELNVNALLLGDSALYLCASRRDSQETQYFGPGTRLLVL.